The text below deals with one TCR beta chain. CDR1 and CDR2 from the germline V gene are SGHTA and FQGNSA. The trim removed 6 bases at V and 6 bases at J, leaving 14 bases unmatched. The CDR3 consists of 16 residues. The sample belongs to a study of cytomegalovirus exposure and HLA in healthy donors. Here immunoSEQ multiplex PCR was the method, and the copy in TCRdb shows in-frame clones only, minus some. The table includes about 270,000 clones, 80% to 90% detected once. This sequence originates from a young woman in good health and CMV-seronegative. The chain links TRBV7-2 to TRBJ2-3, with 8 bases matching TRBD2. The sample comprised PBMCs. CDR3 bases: TGTGCCAGCAGTCCAAAAAGAGCGGGGGCTTCCGATACGCAGTATTTT. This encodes CASSPKRAGASDTQYF.